Detailed here is one TCR beta chain. Its recognized antigen is unknown. Within one base of it there is no much larger clone, and no base qualities were kept. The junction shows trimming of 6 bases on V and 3 bases on J, plus 8 bases between the germline ends. CDR1 and CDR2, looked up from the germline V gene (reference sequence), are MNHEY and SMNVEV. There are 13 amino acids in the CDR3, from cysteine to phenylalanine inclusive. Only CDR3 DNA remains: 39 bases, in frame from the first base. Receptors were amplified or captured by the immunoSEQ multiplex PCR assay. RNA was extracted from all samples and reverse transcribed into cDNA, which served as template for TCR sequencing. First-strand cDNA was synthesized using SuperScript III with a 2:1 mix of oligo-dT and random hexamers. Amplification bias was assessed with a synthetic immune receptor repertoire, and residual bias was removed computationally. The authors' pipeline ran thus. Raw reads were preprocessed for error removal, and CDR3 was defined according to IMGT conventions as running from the conserved cysteine to phenylalanine. Clonality was calculated as 1 minus Shannon entropy normalized by log2 of the number of productive unique TCRs. Scalp TCRbeta sequences were cross-referenced with sorted blood CD4 and CD8 repertoires so that the CD4 or CD8 identity of scalp clones could be inferred. TCRdb mirrors the immuneACCESS table, restricted to in-frame sequences. Some clones are absent from its copies; in checked studies, under half trace to an unresolved V gene, and the reason for the others is unknown. The V and J calls and the clone size are those of that table, but D and trimming were determined from the DNA. For this sample the table gives 95,000 to 120,000 clones, of which over 55% were detected only once. The ten largest clones represent roughly 25% of the sample.

This sample was taken from a study of CD8+ T cells in alopecia areata (dated by TCRdb to about 2018). As for the study more broadly: The study used high-throughput TCRbeta sequencing to examine T cell clonal expansion in alopecia areata, in both the C3H/HeJ mouse model and human patients. Human TCRbeta sequencing covered scalp tissue and sorted CD4+ and CD8+ peripheral blood T cells from patchy and totalis/universalis alopecia areata patients and healthy controls. Clonality in the scalp was compared among normal scalp (n=4), patchy alopecia areata scalp (n=8), and alopecia totalis/universalis scalp (n=8). RNA was extracted with the PAXgene miRNA kit for fixed scalp, the miRNeasy kit for PBMCs, and the RNeasy kit for mouse skin. TCRbeta CDR3 regions were amplified by immunoSEQ multiplex PCR using 35 Vbeta forward and 13 Jbeta reverse primers. What the authors observed across the whole study: Lesional scalp, especially in alopecia totalis/universalis, showed higher clonality and more expanded CD8+ clones than normal scalp, suggesting antigenic drive. TCR sequences shared between patients were less clear than in mice, possibly partly because of HLA diversity in the patient population. Unlike mouse skin, which is dominated by gammadelta T cells, normal human skin has resident alphabeta T cells that are also sequenced, and this complicates analysis of the scalp TCR repertoire.

Peripheral blood and lesional scalp punch biopsies were obtained from patients with alopecia areata. PBMCs were isolated by density centrifugation and stained for CD3, CD4 and CD8, and CD4+ and CD8+ T cells were sorted on a FACSAria. The untreated alopecia areata patients were recruited through a multicenter biomarker study. In several patients from the biomarker study, blood CD8+ T cells were sorted further into NKG2D-low and NKG2D-high fractions. The sequence links TRBV27 to TRBJ2-2; a confident D gene designation cannot be given. Specimen: NKG2D-low CD8+ T cells sorted from blood. The cell subset or site label, read with the paper, signifies: sorted CD8+ NKG2D-low blood T cells. The TCR originated in a human donor with alopecia areata. DNA sequence: TGTGCCAGCAGCAAAAAGTACACCGGGGAGCTGTTTTTT. The translation is CASSKKYTGELFF.